Listed below are T cell receptor beta chains from one sample, sequenced in a study of metastatic and nonmetastatic thyroid tumors. TCRdb re-clonotyped the PCR reads via MiXCR. The table records around 16,000 clones, about 26% of them present only once. The source material was blood. Receptor source: a male donor with papillary thyroid cancer or a benign thyroid nodule (not recorded which). Some clones in this sample may be carry-over from other donors' samples. The conserved cysteine and the conserved F or W are not part of the CDR3 here.

TRBV20-1	TRBJ1-2	SVSGGSNYGYT
TRBV11-2	TRBJ2-1	ASSRPTGTSGRSSYNEQF
TRBV6-2/TRBV6-3	TRBJ2-3	TSRWGASTDTQY
TRBV13	TRBJ1-2	ASSQSSLYGYT
TRBV20-1	TRBJ1-1	SARDEGTGSGAF
TRBV20-1	TRBJ2-1	SASTDGGAGYNEQF
TRBV4-2	TRBJ1-3	ASSQAMVGWNTIY
TRBV6-1	TRBJ2-3	ASSDTPRTAGNTDTQY
TRBV19	TRBJ1-5	ASSDRAGQPQH
TRBV11-3	TRBJ2-2	ASSPGQANTGELF
TRBV20-1	TRBJ2-1	SARPRAYEQF
TRBV4-2	TRBJ1-6	ASSQVAREGSPLH
TRBV6-4	TRBJ2-3	ASSDTSGGADTQY
TRBV30	TRBJ1-2	AWKGQGGGYT
TRBV2	TRBJ2-2	ASSGGGGASAELF
TRBV10-2	TRBJ2-7	ASRDRGSYEQY
TRBV11-3	TRBJ2-2	ASSLAPGPGELF
TRBV6-4	TRBJ2-1	ASSTGQGIDEQF
TRBV30	TRBJ2-3	AWSVGVGDTQY
TRBV20-1	TRBJ1-1	SARVLGAGERTEAF
TRBV20-1	TRBJ2-7	SANDNFGQGPYEQY
TRBV5-8	TRBJ1-1	ASSFAQVNTEAF
TRBV12-3/TRBV12-4	TRBJ1-3	ASSLRQLGNTIY
TRBV9	TRBJ1-2	ASSVGGGLQA
TRBV12-3/TRBV12-4	TRBJ2-7	ASSFRRNEQY
TRBV18	TRBJ2-7	ASSPPTHRAGSYEQY
TRBV25-1	TRBJ1-2	ASSELGRNYGYT
TRBV20-1	TRBJ2-2	SARDVQNTGELF
TRBV28	TRBJ1-1	ASSAPGRPTVNTEAF
TRBV6-2/TRBV6-3	TRBJ1-1	ASSYGPEHTEAF
TRBV28	TRBJ2-2	ASRLAGGPDTGELF
TRBV4-1	TRBJ2-6	ASSQDRQVAAGANVLT
TRBV7-3	TRBJ2-7	ASSPQGGYEQY
TRBV6-2/TRBV6-3	TRBJ2-7	ASSYSSGLEFGEQY
TRBV28	TRBJ2-7	ASRMERVAYEQY
TRBV19	TRBJ1-5	ASSRTQRAGSNQPQH
TRBV11-1	TRBJ2-1	ASSLGRSEQF
TRBV18	TRBJ1-6	ASSPRTVYNSPLH
TRBV2	TRBJ1-4	ASTAYGYNEKLF
TRBV10-3	TRBJ2-2	AMGQEEGGELF
TRBV7-2	TRBJ2-5	ASSPKPGGEETQY
TRBV20-1	TRBJ1-1	SARDPRNTEAF
TRBV6-4	TRBJ2-7	ASTNRRDRLAGGGYEQY
TRBV28	TRBJ1-1	ASSLIDSNTEAF
TRBV18	TRBJ2-2	ASSRELRATGELF
TRBV5-6	TRBJ1-6	ASSLALRLNSPLH
TRBV5-1	TRBJ2-1	ASSSTSRLDNEQF
TRBV24-1	TRBJ2-7	ATQQGGTYEQY
TRBV11-2	TRBJ2-1	ASSWTGDPYNEQF
TRBV18	TRBJ2-3	ASSPVATSTDTQY
TRBV11-2	TRBJ2-7	ASSFSGRNYEQY
TRBV19	TRBJ2-7	ASGQREGEQY
TRBV6-1	TRBJ2-1	ASSETSGGSYNEQF
TRBV5-4	TRBJ2-7	ASSPEDRVVSEQY
TRBV3-1	TRBJ2-5	ASSLRLDPRRTQY
TRBV20-1	TRBJ2-3	SARVPGDTDTQY
TRBV20-1	TRBJ2-3	SAKLAADTQY
TRBV7-2	TRBJ1-3	ASSLGRGNTIY
TRBV6-1	TRBJ1-1	ASRGPTEAF
TRBV19	TRBJ1-3	ASRPPGQGNTIY